This T cell receptor beta chain was observed in a study of shared clonotypes between healthy human individuals. Study findings and constraints: Only a few donors were included, so the genetic and exposure-history diversity represented was limited.

Terminally differentiated effector memory CD45RA+ cells were excluded by CCR7 positive selection of CD45RO-negative cells. In its sample, this clone was seen once. As yet, its antigen is unknown. The method was immunoSEQ multiplex PCR; TCRdb's version includes in-frame clones alone and lacks a portion of them. Here the sample spans about 2.1 million clones, 85% to 95% being singletons. The source of this sequence is a man between 18 and 35 years old in good health. Some clones in this sample may be carry-over from other donors' samples. The specimen was naive CD8+ T cells from PBMCs.

The CDR3 loop is CASGGAGTDTQYF. The CDR3, as DNA: TGTGCCAGCGGCGGGGCTGGCACAGATACGCAGTATTTT. The V call is TRBV7-9, the J call TRBJ2-3; TRBD2 is a possible D gene (6 bases). Germline V gene data show CDR1 as SEHNR and CDR2 as FQNEAQ (reference sequence). Trimming removed 8 bases from V and 1 base from J, with 10 bases in between. The CDR3 consists of 13 residues.